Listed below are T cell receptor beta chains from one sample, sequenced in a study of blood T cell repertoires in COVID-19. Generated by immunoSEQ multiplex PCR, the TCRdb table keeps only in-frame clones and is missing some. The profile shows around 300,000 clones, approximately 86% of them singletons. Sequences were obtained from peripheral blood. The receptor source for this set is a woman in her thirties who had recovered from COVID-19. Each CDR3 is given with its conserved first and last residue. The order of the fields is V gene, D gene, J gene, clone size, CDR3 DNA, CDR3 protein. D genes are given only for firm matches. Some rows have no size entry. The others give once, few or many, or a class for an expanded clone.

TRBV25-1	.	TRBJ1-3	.	TGTGCCAGCAGTGATTTTGAAACAGGGTACGGAAACACCATATATTTT	CASSDFETGYGNTIYF
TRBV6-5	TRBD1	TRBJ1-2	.	TGTGCCAGCAGTTCCGGGACAGGGGATGGGTATGGCTACACCTTC	CASSSGTGDGYGYTF
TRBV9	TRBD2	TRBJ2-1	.	TGTGCCAGCAGCCCACAGCCGGGACTAAGCTACAATGAGCAGTTCTTC	CASSPQPGLSYNEQFF
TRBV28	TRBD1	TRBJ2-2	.	TGTGCCAGCAGTGTACCGGGACAGGGGGACACCGGGGAGCTGTTTTTT	CASSVPGQGDTGELFF
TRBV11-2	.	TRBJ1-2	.	TGTGCCAGCAGCCCCGGTGGTCGGGGGAACTATGGCTACACCTTC	CASSPGGRGNYGYTF
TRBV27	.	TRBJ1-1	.	TGTGCCAGCAGTTTATGGTCTCTACCAGCTTTCTTT	CASSLWSLPAFF
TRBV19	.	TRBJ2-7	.	TGTGCCAGTAGTGCCGGACTGGAGTACTACGAGCAGTACTTC	CASSAGLEYYEQYF
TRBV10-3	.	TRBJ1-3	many	TGTGCCATCAGTGACAGGTCCTCTGGAAACACCATATATTTT	CAISDRSSGNTIYF
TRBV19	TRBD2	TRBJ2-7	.	TGTGCCAGTAGTATCCGACGGGGGGAATCCTACGAGCAGTACTTC	CASSIRRGESYEQYF
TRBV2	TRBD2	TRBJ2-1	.	TGTGCCAGCATCCGGATCCGGGGGGGGAATGAGCAGTTCTTC	CASIRIRGGNEQFF
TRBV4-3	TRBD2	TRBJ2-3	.	TGCGCCAGCAGCCAAGATTGGGTCGGGGGCCACGGGACTAGCTTGAGAGATACGCAGTATTTT	CASSQDWVGGHGTSLRDTQYF
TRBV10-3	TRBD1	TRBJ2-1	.	TGTGCCATCAGAGGGGACAGCCATTACAATGAGCAGTTCTTC	CAIRGDSHYNEQFF
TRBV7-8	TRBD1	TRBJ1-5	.	TGTGCCAGCAGCTTAGGGGGACAGGGCGACAATCAGCCCCAGCATTTT	CASSLGGQGDNQPQHF
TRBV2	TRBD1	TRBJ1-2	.	TGTGCCAGCAGTGTCAACAGGGGGCCCAACTATGGCTACACCTTC	CASSVNRGPNYGYTF
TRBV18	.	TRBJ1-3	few	TGTGCCAGCTCGAAGGACAGAATCTCTGGAAACACCATATATTTT	CASSKDRISGNTIYF
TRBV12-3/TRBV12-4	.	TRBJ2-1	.	TGTGCCAGCAGTTTACCCCCGGGACAACAGTTCTTC	CASSLPPGQQFF
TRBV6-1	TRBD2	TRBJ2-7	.	TGTGCCAGCAGTGTACTAGAACTAGCGCTCTCCTACGAGCAGTACTTC	CASSVLELALSYEQYF
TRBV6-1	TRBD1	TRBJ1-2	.	TGTGCCAGCAGTGAAGCCTGGACAGGGGGGTATGGCTACACCTTC	CASSEAWTGGYGYTF
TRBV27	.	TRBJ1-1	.	TGTGCCAGCAGTTTATTTAGGAACACTGAAGCTTTCTTT	CASSLFRNTEAFF
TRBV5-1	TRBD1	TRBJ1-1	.	TGCGCCAGCAGCGCTGGGACAGGGAACACTGAAGCTTTCTTT	CASSAGTGNTEAFF
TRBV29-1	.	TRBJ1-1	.	TGCAGCGTTGAGCTACAGACCCCTGAAGCTTTCTTT	CSVELQTPEAFF
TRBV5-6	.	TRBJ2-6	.	TGTGCCAGCAGCCCGTACGACAGGGGGGCCAACGTCCTGACTTTC	CASSPYDRGANVLTF
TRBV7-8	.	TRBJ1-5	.	TGTGCCAGCAGCTTGGGGGTTACAGGGTTGCGACAGCCCCAGCATTTT	CASSLGVTGLRQPQHF
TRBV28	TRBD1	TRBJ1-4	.	TGTGCCAGCAGTTTACTGGACAGGGCAAATGAAAAACTGTTTTTT	CASSLLDRANEKLFF
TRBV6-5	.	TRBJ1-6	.	TGTGCCAGCAGTCGGGACACCAATTCACCCCTCCACTTT	CASSRDTNSPLHF
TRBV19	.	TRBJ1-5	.	TGTGCCAGTAGTATACTGACAGACAATCAGCCCCAGCATTTT	CASSILTDNQPQHF
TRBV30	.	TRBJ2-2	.	TGTGCCTGGATCTCGTGGGGGCCGAACACCGGGGAGCTGTTTTTT	CAWISWGPNTGELFF
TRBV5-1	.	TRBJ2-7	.	TGCGCCAGCAGCTTGGCAGGGTACTCCTACGAGCAGTACTTC	CASSLAGYSYEQYF
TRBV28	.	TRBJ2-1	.	TGTGCCAGCAGTGGTAGTTTCTCCTACAATGAGCAGTTCTTC	CASSGSFSYNEQFF
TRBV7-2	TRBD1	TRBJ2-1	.	TGTGCCAGCAGCTTCGAGACAGGGCGGCTACAGTTCTTC	CASSFETGRLQFF
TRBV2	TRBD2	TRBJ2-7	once	TGTGCCAGCAGTTTCTTGCTAGCGGGGGCTTCGACTGGCTCCTACGAGCAGTACTTC	CASSFLLAGASTGSYEQYF
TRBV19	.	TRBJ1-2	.	TGTGCCAGTAGTCCTACGTCCGGGACTAACTATGGCTACACCTTC	CASSPTSGTNYGYTF
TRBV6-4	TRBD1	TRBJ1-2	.	TGTGCCAGCAGGGGACAGGGGAACTATGGCTACACCTTC	CASRGQGNYGYTF
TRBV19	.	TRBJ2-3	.	TGTGCCAGTAGTACCCCCGGGACACCGAGCACAGATACGCAGTATTTT	CASSTPGTPSTDTQYF
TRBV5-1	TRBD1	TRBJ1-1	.	TGCGCCAGCAGCTTGGGCCCCCTTTTGGGGACAGGCGAAGCTTTCTTT	CASSLGPLLGTGEAFF
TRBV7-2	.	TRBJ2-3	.	TGTGCCAGCAGCTCCTCTAGAACTAGCACAGATACGCAGTATTTT	CASSSSRTSTDTQYF
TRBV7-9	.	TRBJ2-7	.	TGTGCCAGCAGCCGTCCCGGGGGGACAAGTTCCTACGAGCAGTACTTC	CASSRPGGTSSYEQYF
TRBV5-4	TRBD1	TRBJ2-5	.	TGTGCCAGCAGCAGGGACAGCCAAGAGACCCAGTACTTC	CASSRDSQETQYF
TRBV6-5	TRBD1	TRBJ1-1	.	TGTGCCAGCAGTTTTCTTCCGGGACAGGGGGGCACTGAAGCTTTCTTT	CASSFLPGQGGTEAFF
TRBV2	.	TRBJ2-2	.	TGTGCCAGCAGGGAGATTCTGAACACCGGGGAGCTGTTTTTT	CASREILNTGELFF
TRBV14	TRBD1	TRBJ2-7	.	TGTGCCAGCAGCCAAGCGCCGGGACAGGGACCGGGACTGGCATCCTACGAGCAGTACTTC	CASSQAPGQGPGLASYEQYF
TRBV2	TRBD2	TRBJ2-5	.	TGTGCCAGCCAGCGGGGGGGAGGGGAGACCCAGTACTTC	CASQRGGGETQYF
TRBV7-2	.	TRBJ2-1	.	TGTGCCAGCAGCTCCCTCACTAGTGTTGAGCAGTTCTTC	CASSSLTSVEQFF
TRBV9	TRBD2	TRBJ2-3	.	TGTGCCAGCAGCGTAGGCTCGGGGGGGGCAGATACGCAGTATTTT	CASSVGSGGADTQYF